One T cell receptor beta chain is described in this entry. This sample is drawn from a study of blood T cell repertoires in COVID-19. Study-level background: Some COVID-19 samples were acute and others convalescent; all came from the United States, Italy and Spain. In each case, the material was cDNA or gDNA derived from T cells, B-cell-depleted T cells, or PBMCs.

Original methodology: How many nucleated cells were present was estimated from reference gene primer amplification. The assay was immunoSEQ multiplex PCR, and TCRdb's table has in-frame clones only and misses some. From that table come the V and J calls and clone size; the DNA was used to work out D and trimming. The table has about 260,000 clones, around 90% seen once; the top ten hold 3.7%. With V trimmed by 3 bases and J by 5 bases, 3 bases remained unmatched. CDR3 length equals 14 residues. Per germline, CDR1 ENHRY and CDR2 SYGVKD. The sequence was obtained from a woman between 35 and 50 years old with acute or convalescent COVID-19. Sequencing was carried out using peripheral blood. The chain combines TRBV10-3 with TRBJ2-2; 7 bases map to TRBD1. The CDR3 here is CAISDSRGTGELFF. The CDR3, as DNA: TGTGCCATCAGTGACTCCAGGGGGACCGGGGAGCTGTTTTTT.